This passage covers 13 T cell receptor beta chains from one sample sequenced in a study of cytomegalovirus exposure and HLA in healthy donors (dated by TCRdb to 2017 to 2019). Libraries were constructed by the immunoSEQ multiplex PCR assay. For the multiplex PCR, a mixture combining 60 forward primers for TCR Vbeta segments and 13 reverse primers for TCR Jbeta segments was used. The table comes from immuneACCESS by way of TCRdb, which keeps in-frame sequences with V and J called. Part of the clones is missing from these tables; in studies checked, under half for an unresolved V gene and the rest for unknown reasons. The table of this sample itemizes some 75,000 clones. The top ten clones comprise 6.5% to 9.5% of the sample. Specimen: PBMCs. The receptors shown here come from a female donor in good health and CMV-seropositive.

The DNA of the CDR3 is TGTGCCAGCAGAGGGACAGGGGATAACACCATATATTTT. Translated, it gives CASRGTGDNTIYF. The rearrangement uses TRBV25-1 and TRBJ1-3, with 10 bases fitting TRBD1. Germline CDR1 MGHDK, CDR2 SYGVNS. V shed 6 bases and J 7 bases; nucleotides not matched to a gene: 3. CDR3 length equals 13 residues. Full variable domain (remainder filled in from reference TRBV25-1 and TRBJ1-3): EADIYQTPRYLVIGTGKKITLECSQTMGHDKMYWYQQDPGMELHLIHYSYGVNSTEKGDLSSESTVSRIRTEHFPLTLESARPSHTSQYLCASRGTGDNTIYFGEGSWLTVV.

This rearrangement joins TRBV5-1 to TRBJ2-5; D possibly corresponds to TRBD1 (7 bases). CDR3 length: 14 amino acids. Between the trimmed V and J ends, which lost 0 bases and 4 bases, there was a span of 10 bases. The germline gives CDR1 SGHRS, CDR2 YFSETQ. CDR3 protein: CASSLGRGAETQYF. The CDR3 nucleotides read TGCGCCAGCAGCTTGGGCAGGGGGGCAGAGACCCAGTACTTC.

CDR3 DNA: TGCGCCAGCAGCTTGTCTTGGACAGGGGAGGGGGAGACCCAGTACTTC. Amino acid sequence: CASSLSWTGEGETQYF. The V and J genes are TRBV5-1 and TRBJ2-5; TRBD1 matches 9 bases. The V gene's germline CDR1 is SGHRS and CDR2 YFSETQ. The CDR3 runs to 16 residues. Unmatched junction bases numbered 9, after V lost 1 base and J lost 5 bases.

The chain is built from TRBV6-5 and TRBJ2-7; maybe TRBD2 (5 bases). Trimming removed 8 bases at V and 0 bases at J, with 14 bases between. This CDR3 spans 14 amino acids. Germline CDR1 and CDR2: MNHEY and SVGAGI. CDR3 DNA sequence: TGTGCCAGCCAAAGGACCAGCGGCTCCTACGAGCAGTACTTC. This translates into CASQRTSGSYEQYF.

As to this clone: Mismatch with germline at one junction end may stem from a read error. The rearrangement uses TRBV2 and TRBJ2-1; 15 bases map to TRBD2. This CDR3 spans 16 amino acids. CDR1 and CDR2 from the germline V gene are SNHLY and FYNNEI. In DNA form, the CDR3 reads TGTGCCAGCAGAGAAGGACTAGCGGGAGGGGGCAATGAGCAGTTCTTC. Translating it yields CASREGLAGGGNEQFF.

The V call is TRBV27, the J call TRBJ2-7; 10 bases match TRBD2. Germline V lookup: CDR1 MNHEY, CDR2 SMNVEV (reference sequence). V was pared by 10 bases and J by 5 bases, with 14 bases of the junction left unmatched. CDR3 length: 15 amino acids. In DNA form, the CDR3 reads TGTGCCACCCTATCCGAGCGGGAGGGCCGGAACGAGCAGTACTTC. This codes for CATLSEREGRNEQYF.

The genes are TRBV7-9 and TRBJ2-7; D gene ambiguous. The CDR3 has 13 amino acids. Germline V lookup: CDR1 SEHNR, CDR2 FQNEAQ (reference sequence). V was cut by 5 bases and J by 0 bases, with 8 bases left in between. CDR3 sequence reads: CASSPLSSYEQYF. The CDR3 DNA follows: TGTGCCAGCAGCCCATTGAGCTCCTACGAGCAGTACTTC.

The chain links TRBV5-1 to TRBJ2-2, with TRBD2 matching 7 bases. The CDR3 consists of 13 residues. Germline assignment: CDR1 SGHRS and CDR2 YFSETQ. V lost 5 bases and J lost 6; bases outside the gene matches: 4. The CDR3 sequence is CASRPLAAGELFF. The CDR3 DNA reads TGCGCCAGCAGGCCTCTAGCGGCCGGGGAGCTGTTTTTT.

The CDR3 DNA sequence: TGTGCCAGCAGCCCCTCCGGGAGTGGAGGGGAGACCCAGTACTTC. Its translation: CASSPSGSGGETQYF. This rearrangement joins TRBV9 to TRBJ2-5; D is perhaps TRBD2 (6 bases). CDR3 length equals 15 residues. The germline gives CDR1 SGDLS, CDR2 YYNGEE. V gave up 4 bases and J gave up 5 bases, with 18 bases separating them.

This chain joins TRBV4-3 and TRBJ2-2, with TRBD2 as a possible D gene (6 bases). Germline loops: CDR1 LGHNA, CDR2 YSLEER. V lost 0 bases, J lost 6 bases, and 11 bases lay in between. There are 15 residues in the CDR3. CDR3 region: CASSQDGTAPGELFF. As DNA, the CDR3 is TGCGCCAGCAGCCAAGATGGGACTGCCCCCGGGGAGCTGTTTTTT.

The rearrangement uses TRBV5-6 and TRBJ1-1; D is perhaps TRBD1 (6 bases). This CDR3 has 16 amino acids. Germline V lookup: CDR1 SGHDT, CDR2 YYEEEE. V was cut by 5 bases and J by 0 bases, with 17 bases left in between. The CDR3 loop is CASRFATGPMNTEAFF. Written as DNA, the CDR3 is TGTGCCAGCAGGTTCGCGACAGGTCCAATGAACACTGAAGCTTTCTTT.

This chain connects TRBV4-3 to TRBJ2-7, with D hard to call. The germline V and J ends were trimmed by 0 bases and 2 bases, with 8 bases remaining between them. This CDR3 has 14 residues. The germline V gene has CDR1 LGHNA and CDR2 YSLEER. The CDR3 nucleotides are TGCGCCAGCAGCCAAGAGACATCTACCTACGAGCAGTACTTC. Amino acids: CASSQETSTYEQYF.

V and J are TRBV4-3 and TRBJ2-3; D possibly corresponds to TRBD2 (6 bases). The V gene's germline CDR1 is LGHNA and CDR2 YSLEER. V was clipped by 5 bases and J by 6 bases, with 12 bases between them. This CDR3 comprises 13 residues. CDR3 sequence: CASSGLLGDTQYF. CDR3 in DNA: TGCGCCAGCAGCGGACTACTGGGGGATACGCAGTATTTT.